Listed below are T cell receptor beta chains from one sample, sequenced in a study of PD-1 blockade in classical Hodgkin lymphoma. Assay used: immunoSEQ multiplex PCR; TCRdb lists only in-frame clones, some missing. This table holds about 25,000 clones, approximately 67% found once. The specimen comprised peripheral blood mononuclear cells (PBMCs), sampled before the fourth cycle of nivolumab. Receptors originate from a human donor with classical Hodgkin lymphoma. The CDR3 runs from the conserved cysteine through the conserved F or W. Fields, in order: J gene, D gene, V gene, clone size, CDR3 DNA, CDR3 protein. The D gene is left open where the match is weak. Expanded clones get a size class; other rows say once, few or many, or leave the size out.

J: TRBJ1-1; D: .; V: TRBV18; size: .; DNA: TGTGCCAGCTCACCACCTGGGAACACTGAAGCTTTCTTT; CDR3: CASSPPGNTEAFF
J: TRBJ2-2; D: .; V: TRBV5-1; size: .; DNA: TGCGCCAGCAGCTGGGGGGCCCCGGGCACCGGGGAGCTGTTTTTT; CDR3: CASSWGAPGTGELFF
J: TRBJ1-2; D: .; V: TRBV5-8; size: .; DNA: TGTGCCAGCAGCTGGGCGGGTTCCGCACATGGCTACACCTTC; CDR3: CASSWAGSAHGYTF
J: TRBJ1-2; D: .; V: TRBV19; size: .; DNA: TGTGCCAGTAGTATTGCCGGGGCGGCCTATGGCTACACCTTC; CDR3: CASSIAGAAYGYTF
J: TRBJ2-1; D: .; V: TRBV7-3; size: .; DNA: TGTGCCAGCAGCTTATCCCGGGGTGAGCAGTTCTTC; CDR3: CASSLSRGEQFF
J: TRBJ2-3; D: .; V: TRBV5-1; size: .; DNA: TGCGCCAGCAGCTGGAGGACAGGAGGGGGTACGCAGTATTTT; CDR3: CASSWRTGGGTQYF
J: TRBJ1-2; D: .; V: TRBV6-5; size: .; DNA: TGTGCCAGCACCAGAATGGGGCGCTACTATGGCTACACCTTC; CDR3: CASTRMGRYYGYTF
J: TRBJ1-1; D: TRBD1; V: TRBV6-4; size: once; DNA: TGTGCCATCAGTGAGGGACAGGGTGAAGCTTTCTTT; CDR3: CAISEGQGEAFF
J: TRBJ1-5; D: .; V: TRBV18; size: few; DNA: TGTGCCAGCTCACCAGAAAGGAGTCAGCCCCAGCATTTT; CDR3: CASSPERSQPQHF
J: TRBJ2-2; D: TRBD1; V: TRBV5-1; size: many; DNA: TGCGCCAGCTCGACAGGGCCCACCGGGGAGCTGTTTTTT; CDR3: CASSTGPTGELFF
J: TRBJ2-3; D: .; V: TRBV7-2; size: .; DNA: TGTGCCAGCAGAACGACAGGGAGGAGAGGAGATACGCAGTATTTT; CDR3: CASRTTGRRGDTQYF
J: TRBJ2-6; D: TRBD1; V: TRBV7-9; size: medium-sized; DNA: TGTGCCAGCAGCTCCTCCGGGACAGACTCTGGGGCCAACGTCCTGACTTTC; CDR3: CASSSSGTDSGANVLTF
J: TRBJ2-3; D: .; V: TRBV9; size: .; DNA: TGTGCCAGCAGCGTAGCAGGCGGGGCCTCAGATACGCAGTATTTT; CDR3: CASSVAGGASDTQYF
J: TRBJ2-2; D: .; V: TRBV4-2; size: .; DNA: TGTGCCAGCAGCCCCCGGGCCGGGAACACCGGGGAGCTGTTTTTT; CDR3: CASSPRAGNTGELFF
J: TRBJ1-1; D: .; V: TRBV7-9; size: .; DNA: TGTGCCAGCGCAAGGACCCCTAATACTGAAGCTTTCTTT; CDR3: CASARTPNTEAFF
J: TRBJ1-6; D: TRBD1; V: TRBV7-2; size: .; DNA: TGTGCCAGCAGCCTAGGACAGGGTAGACGTTCACCCCTCCACTTT; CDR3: CASSLGQGRRSPLHF
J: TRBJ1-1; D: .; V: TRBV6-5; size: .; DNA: TGTGCCAGCGCGCGTGGGGGTGGAGGGAAGACTGAAGCTTTCTTT; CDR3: CASARGGGGKTEAFF
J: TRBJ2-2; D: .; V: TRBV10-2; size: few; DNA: TGCGCCAGCAGTTGGTCCACCGGGGAGCTGTTTTTT; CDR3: CASSWSTGELFF
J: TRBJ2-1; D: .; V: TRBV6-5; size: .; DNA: TGTGCCAGCAGTTATCAAGGCGGGTCGAGAGTCGGGCAGTTCTTC; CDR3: CASSYQGGSRVGQFF
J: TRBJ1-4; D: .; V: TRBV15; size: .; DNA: TGTGCCACCAGCAAGGGCAGGACTAATGAAAAACTGTTTTTT; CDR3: CATSKGRTNEKLFF
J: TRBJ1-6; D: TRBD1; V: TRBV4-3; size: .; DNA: TGCGCCAGCAGCCAGAAGACAGGGGCCGATAATTCACCCCTCCACTTT; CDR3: CASSQKTGADNSPLHF
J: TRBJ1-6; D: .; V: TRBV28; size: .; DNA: TGTGCCAGCAGCGTAGCAGGGGTAGGCTCACCCCTCCACTTT; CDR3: CASSVAGVGSPLHF
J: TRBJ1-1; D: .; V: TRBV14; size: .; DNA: TGTGCCAGCAGCCTTCCGGGCATGAACACTGAAGCTTTCTTT; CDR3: CASSLPGMNTEAFF
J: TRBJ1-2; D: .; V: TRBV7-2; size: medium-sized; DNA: TGTGCCAGCAGTCGAGGGGATAACTATGGCTACACCTTC; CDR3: CASSRGDNYGYTF
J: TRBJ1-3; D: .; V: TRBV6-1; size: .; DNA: TGTGCCAGCGACAGCCTCCGACGAGGAAACACCATATATTTT; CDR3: CASDSLRRGNTIYF
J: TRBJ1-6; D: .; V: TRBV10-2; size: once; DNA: TGCGCCAGCAGTGAGCCTGAGGGGTTAGGGGCTTTCCGCTTT; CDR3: CASSEPEGLGAFRF
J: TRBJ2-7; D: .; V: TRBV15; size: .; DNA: TGTGCCACCAGCAGAGACTTAGGAGGGGTCGAGCAGTACTTC; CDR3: CATSRDLGGVEQYF
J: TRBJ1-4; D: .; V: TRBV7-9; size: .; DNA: TGTGCCAGCAGCTTAGGTAGAGGGCCGGGTGAAAAACTGTTTTTT; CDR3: CASSLGRGPGEKLFF
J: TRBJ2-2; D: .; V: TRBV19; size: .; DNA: TGTGCCAGTAGTACCAGGAGTGTGGACACCGGGGAGCTGTTTTTT; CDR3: CASSTRSVDTGELFF
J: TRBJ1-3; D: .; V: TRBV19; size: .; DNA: TGTGCCAGTAGCCGGGAGAGAACTTCTGGAAACACCATATATTTT; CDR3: CASSRERTSGNTIYF
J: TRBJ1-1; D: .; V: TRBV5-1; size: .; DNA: TGCGCCAGCAGCTCCAACGGACAGTACACTGAAGCTTTCTTT; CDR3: CASSSNGQYTEAFF
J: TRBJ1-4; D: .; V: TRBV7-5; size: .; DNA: TGTGCCAGCAGCGGACAGGGGGCGACCCTGGAAGAAAAACTGTTTTTT; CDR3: CASSGQGATLEEKLFF
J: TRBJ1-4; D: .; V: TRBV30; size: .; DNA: TGTGCCTGGAGCCCCAGGCCCGATGAAAAACTGTTTTTT; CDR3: CAWSPRPDEKLFF
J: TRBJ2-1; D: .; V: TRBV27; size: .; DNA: TGTGCCAGCAGTTTATACCCCCGGGGGACCTCCTACAATGAGCAGTTCTTC; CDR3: CASSLYPRGTSYNEQFF
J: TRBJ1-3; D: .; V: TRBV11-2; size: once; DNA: TGTGCCAGCAGCTTAGGGTGGGGCGATGGAAACACCATATATTTT; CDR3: CASSLGWGDGNTIYF
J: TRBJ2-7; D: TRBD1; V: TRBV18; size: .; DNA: TGTGCCAGCTCACCACCGGGACAGGGGGCTTACGAGCAGTACTTC; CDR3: CASSPPGQGAYEQYF
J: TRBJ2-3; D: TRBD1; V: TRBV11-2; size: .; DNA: TGTGCCAGCAGCTTATCGGACAGGATGTTTGATCCGCAGTATTTT; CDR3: CASSLSDRMFDPQYF
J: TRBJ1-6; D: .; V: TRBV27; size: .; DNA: TGTGCCAGCAGTTGGGGGGATTCACCCCTCCACTTT; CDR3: CASSWGDSPLHF
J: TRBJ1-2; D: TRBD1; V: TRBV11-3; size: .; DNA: TGTGCCAGCAGCCCAGGGACAGCCAACTATGGCTACACCTTC; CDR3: CASSPGTANYGYTF
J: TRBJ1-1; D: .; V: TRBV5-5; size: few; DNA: TGTGCCAGCAGATTAGGAGGGTTGAACACTGAAGCTTTCTTT; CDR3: CASRLGGLNTEAFF
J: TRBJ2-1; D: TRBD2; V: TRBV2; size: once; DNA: TGTGCCAGCAGCCTAGCGGGGGGCTACAATGAGCAGTTCTTC; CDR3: CASSLAGGYNEQFF
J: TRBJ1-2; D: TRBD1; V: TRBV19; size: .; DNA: TGTGCCCGACAGGGGGGAGACTATGGCTACACCTTC; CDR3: CARQGGDYGYTF
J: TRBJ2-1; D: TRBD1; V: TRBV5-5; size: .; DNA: TGTGCCAGCAGCCTCGCGGACAGGACGTCTTGGGGCGAGCAGTTCTTC; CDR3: CASSLADRTSWGEQFF
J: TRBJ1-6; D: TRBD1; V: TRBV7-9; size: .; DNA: TGTGCCAGCAGCTTAGGCGGACAGGGGGTTTCACCCCTCCACTTT; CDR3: CASSLGGQGVSPLHF
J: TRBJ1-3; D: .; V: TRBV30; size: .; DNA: TGTGCCTGGAAAAAGGGGGCTGGAAACACCATATATTTT; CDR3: CAWKKGAGNTIYF
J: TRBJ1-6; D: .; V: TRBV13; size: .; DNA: TGTGCCAGCAGCTTAGGCGCCAGGGGCGGTTCACCCCTCCACTTT; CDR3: CASSLGARGGSPLHF
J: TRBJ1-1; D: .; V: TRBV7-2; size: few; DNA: TGTGCCAGCAGCTTAGCGGAAAACACTGAAGCTTTCTTT; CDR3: CASSLAENTEAFF
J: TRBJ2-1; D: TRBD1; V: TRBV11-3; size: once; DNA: TGTGCCAGCAGAGGCCCGACAGGGGGCCATGAGCAGTTCTTC; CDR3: CASRGPTGGHEQFF
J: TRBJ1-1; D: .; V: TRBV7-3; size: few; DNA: TGTGCCAGCAGCCCTGGGGGCATCTCTGAAGCTTTCTTT; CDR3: CASSPGGISEAFF
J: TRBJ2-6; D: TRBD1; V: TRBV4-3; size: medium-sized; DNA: TGCGCCAGCAGCCAAGCTGGGGACAGACTGTACTCTGGGGCCAACGTCCTGACTTTC; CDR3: CASSQAGDRLYSGANVLTF
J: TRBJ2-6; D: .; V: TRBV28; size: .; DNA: TGTGCCAGCAAGGGCAGCTCCTCTGGGGCCAACGTCCTGACTTTC; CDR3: CASKGSSSGANVLTF
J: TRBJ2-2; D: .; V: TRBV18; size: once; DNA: TGTGCCAGCTCACCACGGCAGGCGGACACCGGGGAGCTGTTTTTT; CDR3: CASSPRQADTGELFF
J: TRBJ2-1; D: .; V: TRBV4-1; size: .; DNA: TGCGCCAGCAGGGACCTACCTCGAAGCTCCTACAATGAGCAGTTCTTC; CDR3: CASRDLPRSSYNEQFF